The 5 T cell receptor beta chains below all came from one sample that was sequenced in a study of response to subunit inactivated influenza vaccine. TCRdb redid the calling of the RT-PCR reads with MiXCR, one entry per CDR3 protein. Of about 650,000 distinct CDR3 sequences listed, 13% to 15% are singletons. This specimen consisted of PBMCs from blood, obtained 14 days before vaccination. The receptors were gathered from a man over 45 who received an inactivated influenza vaccine.

The rearrangement uses TRBV15 and TRBJ2-1, with 11 bases aligning to TRBD2. Germline-derived CDR1 and CDR2 are LNHNV and YYDKDF (reference sequence). V gave up 0 bases and J gave up 4 bases; unmatched junction bases: 8. The CDR3 spans 18 residues. CDR3 bases: TGTGCCACCAGCAGAGACCAACTAGCGGGGGAATTATACAATGAGCAGTTCTTC. Translated: CATSRDQLAGELYNEQFF.

This clonotype was counted ten times or more. The rearrangement links TRBV29-1 to TRBJ2-5; D ambiguous. The CDR3 has 12 amino acids. The ends were cut back, 4 bases at V and 2 bases at J, with 8 bases in the middle. Per germline, CDR1 SQVTM and CDR2 ANQGSEA. The CDR3 is CSVVRQQETQYF. CDR3 in DNA: TGCAGCGTTGTCCGGCAGCAAGAGACCCAGTACTTC.

The chain links TRBV20-1 to TRBJ2-3, with D uncertain. V was trimmed by 5 bases and J by 0 bases, leaving 12 bases between them. The CDR3 spans 14 residues. Germline values: CDR1 DFQATT, CDR2 SNEGSKA (reference sequence). DNA for the CDR3: TGCAGTGCTCTCGGGTGGGCTAGCACAGATACGCAGTATTTT. Protein: CSALGWASTDTQYF.

This clonotype has a handful of counts. This chain joins TRBV20-1 and TRBJ2-7; 8 bases are a match to TRBD2. The CDR3 length is 15 residues. CDR1 DFQATT and CDR2 SNEGSKA come from the germline V gene (reference sequence). V gave up 8 bases and J gave up 3 bases; unmatched junction bases: 15. The CDR3 region has the DNA TGCAGTTTTGTGGCGGGGGGCTCCACAAACTACGAGCAGTACTTC. It specifies CSFVAGGSTNYEQYF.

The chain employs TRBV28 and TRBJ2-4; TRBD2 aligns across 11 bases. This CDR3 has 15 residues. V dropped 2 bases and J dropped 7; count of bases not matched to a gene: 4. Germline-derived CDR1 and CDR2 are MDHEN and SYDVKM. This chain's CDR3 is CASSLTSGRGNIQYF. The CDR3 coding sequence is TGTGCCAGCAGTTTAACTAGCGGGAGAGGTAACATTCAGTACTTC.